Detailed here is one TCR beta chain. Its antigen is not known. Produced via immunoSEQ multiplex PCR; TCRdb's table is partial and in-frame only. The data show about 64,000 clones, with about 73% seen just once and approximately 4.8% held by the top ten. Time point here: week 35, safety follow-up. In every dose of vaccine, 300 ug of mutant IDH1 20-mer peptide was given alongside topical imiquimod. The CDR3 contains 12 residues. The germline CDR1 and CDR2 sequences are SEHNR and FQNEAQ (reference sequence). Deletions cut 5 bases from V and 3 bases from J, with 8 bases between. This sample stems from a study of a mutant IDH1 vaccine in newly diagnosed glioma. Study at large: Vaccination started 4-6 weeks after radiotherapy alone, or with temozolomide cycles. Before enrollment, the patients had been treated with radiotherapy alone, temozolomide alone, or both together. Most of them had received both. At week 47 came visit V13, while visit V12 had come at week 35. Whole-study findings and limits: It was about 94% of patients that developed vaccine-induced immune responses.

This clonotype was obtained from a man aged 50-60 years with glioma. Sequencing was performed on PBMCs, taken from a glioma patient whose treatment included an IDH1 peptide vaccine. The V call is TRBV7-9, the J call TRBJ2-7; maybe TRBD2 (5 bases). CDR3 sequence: CASSGSSYEQYF. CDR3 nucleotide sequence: TGTGCCAGCAGCGGGAGTAGCTACGAGCAGTACTTC.